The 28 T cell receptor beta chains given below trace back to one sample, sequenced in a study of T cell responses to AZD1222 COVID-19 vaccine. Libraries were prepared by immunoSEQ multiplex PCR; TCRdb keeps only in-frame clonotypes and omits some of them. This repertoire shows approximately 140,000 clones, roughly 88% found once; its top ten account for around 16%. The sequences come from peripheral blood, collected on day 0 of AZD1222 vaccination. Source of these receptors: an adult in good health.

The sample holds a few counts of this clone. The CDR3 is CASSLNRGPSNQPQHF. The CDR3 nucleotides read TGTGCCAGCAGTTTGAACAGGGGGCCTAGCAATCAGCCCCAGCATTTT. The V and J genes are TRBV6-5 and TRBJ1-5; 9 nucleotides match TRBD1. This CDR3 region has 16 residues. V dropped 4 bases and J dropped 0; count of bases not matched to a gene: 4. Germline lookup yields CDR1 MNHEY and CDR2 SVGAGI.

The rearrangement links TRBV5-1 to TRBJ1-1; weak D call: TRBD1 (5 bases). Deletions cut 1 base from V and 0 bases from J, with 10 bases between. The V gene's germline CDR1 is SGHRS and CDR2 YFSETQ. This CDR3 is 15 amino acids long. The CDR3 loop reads CASSLWGLMNTEAFF. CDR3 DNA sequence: TGCGCCAGCAGCTTGTGGGGCCTCATGAACACTGAAGCTTTCTTT.

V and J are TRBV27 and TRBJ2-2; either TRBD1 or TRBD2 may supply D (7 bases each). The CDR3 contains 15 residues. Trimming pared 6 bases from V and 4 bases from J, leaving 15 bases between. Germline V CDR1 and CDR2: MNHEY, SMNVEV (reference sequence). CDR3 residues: CASRAGQTSTGELFF. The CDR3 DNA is TGTGCCAGCAGAGCGGGACAGACCAGCACCGGGGAGCTGTTTTTT.

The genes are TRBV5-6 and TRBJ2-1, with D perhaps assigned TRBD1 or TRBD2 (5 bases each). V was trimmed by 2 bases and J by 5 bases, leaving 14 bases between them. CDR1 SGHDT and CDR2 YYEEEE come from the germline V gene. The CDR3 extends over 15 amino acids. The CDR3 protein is CASSFWDGGNNEQFF. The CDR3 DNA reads TGTGCCAGCAGCTTTTGGGACGGTGGAAACAATGAGCAGTTCTTC.

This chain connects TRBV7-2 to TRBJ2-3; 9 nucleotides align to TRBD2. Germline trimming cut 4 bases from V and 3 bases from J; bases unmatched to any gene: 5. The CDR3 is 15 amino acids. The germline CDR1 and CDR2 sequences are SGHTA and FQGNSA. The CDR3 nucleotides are TGTGCCAGCAGCTCGCGGGGGGGCCTGACAGATACGCAGTATTTT. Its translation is CASSSRGGLTDTQYF.

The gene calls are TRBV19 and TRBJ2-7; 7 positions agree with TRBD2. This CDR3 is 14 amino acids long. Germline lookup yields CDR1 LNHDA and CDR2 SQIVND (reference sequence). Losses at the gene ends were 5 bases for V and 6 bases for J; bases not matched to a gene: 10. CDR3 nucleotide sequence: TGTGCCAGTAGTCCCAAGCCCGGACTAGGCGAGCAGTACTTC. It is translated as CASSPKPGLGEQYF.

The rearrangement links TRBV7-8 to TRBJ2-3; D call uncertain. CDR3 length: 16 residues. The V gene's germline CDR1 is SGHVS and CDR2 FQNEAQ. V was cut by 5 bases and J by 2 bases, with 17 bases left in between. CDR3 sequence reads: CASSPRTNSNTDTQYF. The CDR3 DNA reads TGTGCCAGCAGCCCGCGGACCAATTCTAACACAGATACGCAGTATTTT. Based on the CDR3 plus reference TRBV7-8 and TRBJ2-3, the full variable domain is GAGVSQSPRYKVAKRGQDVALRCDPISGHVSLFWYQQALGQGPEFLTYFQNEAQLDKSGLPSDRFFAERPEGSVSTLKIQRTQQEDSAVYLCASSPRTNSNTDTQYFGPGTRLTVL.

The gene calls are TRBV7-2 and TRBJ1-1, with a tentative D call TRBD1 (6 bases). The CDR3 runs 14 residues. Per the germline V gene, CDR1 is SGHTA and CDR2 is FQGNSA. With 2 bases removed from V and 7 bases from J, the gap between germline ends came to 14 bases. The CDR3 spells CASSLMREGGEAFF. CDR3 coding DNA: TGTGCCAGCAGCTTAATGCGGGAAGGGGGTGAAGCTTTCTTT.

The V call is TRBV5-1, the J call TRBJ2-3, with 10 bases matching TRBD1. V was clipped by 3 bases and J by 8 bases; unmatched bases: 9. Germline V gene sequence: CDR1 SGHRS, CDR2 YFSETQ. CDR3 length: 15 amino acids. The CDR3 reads CASSSGTGVVGTQYF. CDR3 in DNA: TGCGCCAGCAGCTCCGGGACAGGGGTTGTAGGTACGCAGTATTTT. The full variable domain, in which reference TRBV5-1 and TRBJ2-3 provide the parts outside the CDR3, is KAGVTQTPRYLIKTRGQQVTLSCSPISGHRSVSWYQQTPGQGLQFLFEYFSETQRNKGNFPGRFSGRQFSNSRSEMNVSTLELGDSALYLCASSSGTGVVGTQYFGPGTRLTVL.

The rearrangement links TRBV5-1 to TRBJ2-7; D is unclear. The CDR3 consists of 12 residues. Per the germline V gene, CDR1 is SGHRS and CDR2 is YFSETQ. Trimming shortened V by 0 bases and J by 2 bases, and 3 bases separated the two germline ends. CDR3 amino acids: CASSLDTYEQYF. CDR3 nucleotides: TGCGCCAGCAGCTTGGATACCTACGAGCAGTACTTC.

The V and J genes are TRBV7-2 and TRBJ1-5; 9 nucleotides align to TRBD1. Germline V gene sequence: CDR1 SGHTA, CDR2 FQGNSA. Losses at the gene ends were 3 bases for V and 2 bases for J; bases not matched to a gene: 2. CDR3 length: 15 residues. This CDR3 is CASSFTGGGNQPQHF. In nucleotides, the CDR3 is TGTGCCAGCAGCTTTACAGGGGGCGGCAATCAGCCCCAGCATTTT.

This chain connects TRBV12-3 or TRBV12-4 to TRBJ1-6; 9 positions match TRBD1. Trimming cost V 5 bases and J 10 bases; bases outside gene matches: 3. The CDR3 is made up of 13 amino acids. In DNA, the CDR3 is TGTGCCAGCAGTAGGGACAGGGTCTCACCCCTCCACTTT. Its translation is CASSRDRVSPLHF.

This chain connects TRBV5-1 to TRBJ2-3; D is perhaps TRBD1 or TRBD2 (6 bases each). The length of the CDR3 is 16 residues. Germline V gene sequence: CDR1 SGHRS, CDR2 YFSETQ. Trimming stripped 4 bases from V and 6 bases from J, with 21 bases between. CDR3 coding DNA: TGCGCCAGCAGCAAATCAGGGGTAGTCGGGGGCGATACGCAGTATTTT. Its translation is CASSKSGVVGGDTQYF.

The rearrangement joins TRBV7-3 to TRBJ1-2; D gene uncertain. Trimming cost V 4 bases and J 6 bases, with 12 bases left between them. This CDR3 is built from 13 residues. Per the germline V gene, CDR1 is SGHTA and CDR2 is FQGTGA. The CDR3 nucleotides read TGTGCCAGCAGCTCCAACCTGGGAGATGGCTACACCTTC. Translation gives CASSSNLGDGYTF.

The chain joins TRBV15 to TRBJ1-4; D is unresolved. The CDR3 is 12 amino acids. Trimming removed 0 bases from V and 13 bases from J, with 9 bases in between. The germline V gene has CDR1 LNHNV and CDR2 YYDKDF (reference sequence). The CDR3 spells CATSRDRARLFF. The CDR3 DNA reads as TGTGCCACCAGCAGAGATAGGGCGAGACTGTTTTTT.

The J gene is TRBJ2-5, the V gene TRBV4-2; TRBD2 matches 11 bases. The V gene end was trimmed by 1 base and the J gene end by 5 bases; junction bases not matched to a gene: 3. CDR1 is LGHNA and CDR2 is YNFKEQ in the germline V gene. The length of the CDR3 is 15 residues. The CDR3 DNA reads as TGTGCCAGCAGCCAAGCATTAGCGGGGGGGGAGACCCAGTACTTC. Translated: CASSQALAGGETQYF.

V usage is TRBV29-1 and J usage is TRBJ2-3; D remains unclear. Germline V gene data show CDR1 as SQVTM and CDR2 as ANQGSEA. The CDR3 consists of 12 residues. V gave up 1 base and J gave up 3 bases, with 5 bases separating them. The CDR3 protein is CSVEGVTDTQYF. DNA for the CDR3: TGCAGCGTTGAAGGGGTGACAGATACGCAGTATTTT.

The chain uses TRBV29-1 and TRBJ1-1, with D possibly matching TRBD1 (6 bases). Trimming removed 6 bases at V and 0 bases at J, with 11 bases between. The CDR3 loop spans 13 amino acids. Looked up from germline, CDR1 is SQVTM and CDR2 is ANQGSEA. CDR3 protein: CSVQGIMNTEAFF. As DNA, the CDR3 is TGCAGCGTACAGGGAATCATGAACACTGAAGCTTTCTTT.

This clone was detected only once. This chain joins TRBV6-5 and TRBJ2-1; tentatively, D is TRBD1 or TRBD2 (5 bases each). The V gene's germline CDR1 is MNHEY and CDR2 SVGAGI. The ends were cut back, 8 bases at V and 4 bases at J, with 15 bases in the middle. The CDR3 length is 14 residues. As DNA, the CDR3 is TGTGCCAGCCGAAGGGGCCAGCGGTACAATGAGCAGTTCTTC. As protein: CASRRGQRYNEQFF.

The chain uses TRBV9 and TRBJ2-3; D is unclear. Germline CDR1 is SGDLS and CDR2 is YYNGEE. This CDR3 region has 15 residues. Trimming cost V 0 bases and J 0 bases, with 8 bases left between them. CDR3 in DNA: TGTGCCAGCAGCGTAGCCCTAACTAGCACAGATACGCAGTATTTT. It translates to CASSVALTSTDTQYF.

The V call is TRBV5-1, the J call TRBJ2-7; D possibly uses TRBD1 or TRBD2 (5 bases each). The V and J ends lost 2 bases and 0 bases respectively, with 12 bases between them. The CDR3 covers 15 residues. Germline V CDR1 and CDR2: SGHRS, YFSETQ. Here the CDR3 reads CASSLPGTSSYEQYF. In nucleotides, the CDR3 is TGCGCCAGCAGCTTACCGGGGACGAGCTCCTACGAGCAGTACTTC.

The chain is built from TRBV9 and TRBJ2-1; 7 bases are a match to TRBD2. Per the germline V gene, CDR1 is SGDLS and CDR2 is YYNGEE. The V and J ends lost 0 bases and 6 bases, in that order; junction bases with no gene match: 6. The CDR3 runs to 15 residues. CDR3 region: CASSVVRAGVNEQFF. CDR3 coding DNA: TGTGCCAGCAGCGTAGTCCGGGCGGGGGTCAATGAGCAGTTCTTC. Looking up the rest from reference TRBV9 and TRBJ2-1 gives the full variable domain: DSGVTQTPKHLITATGQRVTLRCSPRSGDLSVYWYQQSLDQGLQFLIQYYNGEERAKGNILERFSAQQFPDLHSELNLSSLELGDSALYFCASSVVRAGVNEQFFGPGTRLTVL.

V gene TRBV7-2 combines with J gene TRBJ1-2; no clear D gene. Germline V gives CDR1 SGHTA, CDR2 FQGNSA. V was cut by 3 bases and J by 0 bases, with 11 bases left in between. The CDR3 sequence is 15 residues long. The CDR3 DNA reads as TGTGCCAGCAGCTTGATGGGAATCTCTAACTATGGCTACACCTTC. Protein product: CASSLMGISNYGYTF.

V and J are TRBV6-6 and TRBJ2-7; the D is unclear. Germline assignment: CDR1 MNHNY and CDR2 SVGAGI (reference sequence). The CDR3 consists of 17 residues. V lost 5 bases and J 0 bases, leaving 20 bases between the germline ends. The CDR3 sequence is CASSQSIDTSSSYEQYF. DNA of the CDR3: TGTGCCAGCAGTCAGTCCATTGATACCTCGAGCTCCTACGAGCAGTACTTC.

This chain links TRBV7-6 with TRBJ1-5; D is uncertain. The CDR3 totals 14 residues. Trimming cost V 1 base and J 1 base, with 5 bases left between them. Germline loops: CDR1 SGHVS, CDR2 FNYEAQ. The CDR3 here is CASSLGHSNQPQHF. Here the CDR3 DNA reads TGTGCCAGCAGCTTAGGCCACAGCAATCAGCCCCAGCATTTT.

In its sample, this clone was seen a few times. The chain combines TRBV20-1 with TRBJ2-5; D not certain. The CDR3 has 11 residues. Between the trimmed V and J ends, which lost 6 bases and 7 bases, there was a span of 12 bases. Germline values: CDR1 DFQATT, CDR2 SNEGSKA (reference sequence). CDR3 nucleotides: TGCAGTGCCCACGAGGAGACGACCCAGTACTTC. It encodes CSAHEETTQYF.

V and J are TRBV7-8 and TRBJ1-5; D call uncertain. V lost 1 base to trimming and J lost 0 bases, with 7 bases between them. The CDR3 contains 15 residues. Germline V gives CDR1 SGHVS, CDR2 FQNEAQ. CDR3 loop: CASSLGSYSNQPQHF. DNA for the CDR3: TGTGCCAGCAGCTTAGGGTCCTATAGCAATCAGCCCCAGCATTTT. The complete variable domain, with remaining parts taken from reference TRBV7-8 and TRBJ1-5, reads GAGVSQSPRYKVAKRGQDVALRCDPISGHVSLFWYQQALGQGPEFLTYFQNEAQLDKSGLPSDRFFAERPEGSVSTLKIQRTQQEDSAVYLCASSLGSYSNQPQHFGDGTRLSIL.

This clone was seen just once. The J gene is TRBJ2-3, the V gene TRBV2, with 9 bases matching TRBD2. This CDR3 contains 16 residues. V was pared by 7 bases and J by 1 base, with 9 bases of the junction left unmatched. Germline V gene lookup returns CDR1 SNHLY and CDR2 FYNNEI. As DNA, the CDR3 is TGTGCCAGCACCCGGGGGATAGCGGGGGGCACAGATACGCAGTATTTT. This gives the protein CASTRGIAGGTDTQYF.